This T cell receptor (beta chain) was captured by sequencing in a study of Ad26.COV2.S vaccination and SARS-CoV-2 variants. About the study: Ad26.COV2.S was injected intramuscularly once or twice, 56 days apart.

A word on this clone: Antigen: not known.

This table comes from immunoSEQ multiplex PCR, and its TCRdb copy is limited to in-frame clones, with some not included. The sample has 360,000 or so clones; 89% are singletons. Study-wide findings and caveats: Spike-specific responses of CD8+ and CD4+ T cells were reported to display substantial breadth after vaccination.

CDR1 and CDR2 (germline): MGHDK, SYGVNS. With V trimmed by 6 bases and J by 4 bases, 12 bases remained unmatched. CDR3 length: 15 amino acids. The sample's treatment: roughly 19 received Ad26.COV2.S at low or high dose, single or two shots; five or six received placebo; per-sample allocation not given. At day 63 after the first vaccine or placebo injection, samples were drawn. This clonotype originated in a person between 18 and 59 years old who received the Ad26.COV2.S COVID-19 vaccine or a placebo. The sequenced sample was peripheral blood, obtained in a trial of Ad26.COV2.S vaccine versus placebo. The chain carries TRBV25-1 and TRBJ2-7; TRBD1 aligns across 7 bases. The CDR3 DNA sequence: TGTGCCAGCAGGCACCGGGACAGCAACGATTACGAGCAGTACTTC. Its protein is CASRHRDSNDYEQYF.